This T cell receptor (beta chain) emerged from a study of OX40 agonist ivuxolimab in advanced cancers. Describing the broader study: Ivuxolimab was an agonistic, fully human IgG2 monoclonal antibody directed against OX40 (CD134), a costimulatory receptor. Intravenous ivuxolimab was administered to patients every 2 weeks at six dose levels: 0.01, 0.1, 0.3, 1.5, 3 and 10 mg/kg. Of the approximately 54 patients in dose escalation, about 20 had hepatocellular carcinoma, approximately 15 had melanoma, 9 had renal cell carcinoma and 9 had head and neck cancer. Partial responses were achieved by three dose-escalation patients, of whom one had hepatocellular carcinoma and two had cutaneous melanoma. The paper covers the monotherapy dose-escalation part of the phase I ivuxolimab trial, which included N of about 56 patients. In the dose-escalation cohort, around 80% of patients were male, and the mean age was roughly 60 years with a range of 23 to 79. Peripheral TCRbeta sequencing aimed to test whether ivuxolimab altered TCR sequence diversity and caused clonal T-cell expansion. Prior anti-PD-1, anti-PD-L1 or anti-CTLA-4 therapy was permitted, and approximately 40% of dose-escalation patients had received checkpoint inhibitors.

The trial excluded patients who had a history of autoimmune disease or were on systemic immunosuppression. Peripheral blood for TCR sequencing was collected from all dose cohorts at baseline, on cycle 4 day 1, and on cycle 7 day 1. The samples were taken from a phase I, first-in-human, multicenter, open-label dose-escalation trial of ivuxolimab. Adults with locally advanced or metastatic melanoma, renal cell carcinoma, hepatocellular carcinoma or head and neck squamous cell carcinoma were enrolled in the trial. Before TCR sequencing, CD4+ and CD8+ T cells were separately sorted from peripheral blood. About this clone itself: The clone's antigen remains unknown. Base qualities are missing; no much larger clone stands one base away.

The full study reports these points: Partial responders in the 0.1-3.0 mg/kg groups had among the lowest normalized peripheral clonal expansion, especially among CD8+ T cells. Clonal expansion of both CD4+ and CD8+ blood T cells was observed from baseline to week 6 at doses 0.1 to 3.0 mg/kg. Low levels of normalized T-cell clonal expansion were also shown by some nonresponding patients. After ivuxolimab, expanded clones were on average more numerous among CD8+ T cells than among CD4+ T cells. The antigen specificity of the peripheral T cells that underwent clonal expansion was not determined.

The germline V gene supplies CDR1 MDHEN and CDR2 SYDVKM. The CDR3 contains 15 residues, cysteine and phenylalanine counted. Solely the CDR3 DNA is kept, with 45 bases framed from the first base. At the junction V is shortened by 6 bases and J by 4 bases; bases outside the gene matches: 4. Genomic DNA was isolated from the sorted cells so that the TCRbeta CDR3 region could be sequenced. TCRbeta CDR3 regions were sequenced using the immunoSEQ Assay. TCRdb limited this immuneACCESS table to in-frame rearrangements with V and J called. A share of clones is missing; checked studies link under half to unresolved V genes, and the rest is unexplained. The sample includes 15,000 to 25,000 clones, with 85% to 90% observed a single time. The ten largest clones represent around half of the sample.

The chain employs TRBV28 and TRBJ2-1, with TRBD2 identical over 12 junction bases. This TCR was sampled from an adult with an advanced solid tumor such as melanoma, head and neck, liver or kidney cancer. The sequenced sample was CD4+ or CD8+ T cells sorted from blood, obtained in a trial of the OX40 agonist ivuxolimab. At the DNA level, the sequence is TGTGCCAGCAGACAGGGACTAGCGGGTTACAATGAGCAGTTCTTC. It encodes CASRQGLAGYNEQFF.